This T cell receptor (beta chain) emerged from a study of identical twins. Study-level points and caveats: Excess low generation probability was seen in twin-shared out-of-frame alpha sequences.

MiXCR, run by TCRdb on the 5' RACE reads, gives a single entry per CDR3 protein. The sample has around 470,000 distinct CDR3 sequences; 12% to 15% are singletons. As for this clonotype: Its specificity is not known.

After removal of 5 bases from V and 9 bases from J, the junction contained 10 bases not matched to a gene. CDR1 and CDR2 (germline): LNHNV, YYDKDF (reference sequence). There are 14 residues in the CDR3. The same data also went into a second study, on yellow fever vaccine responses in identical twins. From that paper: Twins' vaccine T cell response reportedly seemed partly convergent, partly personalized.

The clonotype was recovered from a woman aged 18-35 years in good health. Sequencing used CD4+ T cells sorted from blood. The chain combines TRBV15 with TRBJ2-1; 7 bases agree with TRBD2. CDR3 nucleotide sequence: TGTGCCACCAGCGGACTAGGGGAAGAGGGTGAGCAGTTCTTC. Translation gives CATSGLGEEGEQFF.